Listed below are T cell receptor beta chains from one sample, sequenced in a study of cytomegalovirus exposure and HLA in healthy donors. Libraries were prepared by immunoSEQ multiplex PCR; TCRdb keeps only in-frame clonotypes and omits some of them. The table has approximately 110,000 clones, roughly 70% seen once. Sequencing was carried out using PBMCs. These receptors were obtained from a man aged 40-49 years in good health and CMV-seropositive. The CDR3 runs from the conserved cysteine through the conserved F or W. The order of the fields is V gene, clone size, J gene, CDR3 protein. Rows give clone size only sometimes, using once, few, many, or a class for an expanded clone.

TRBV6-5,.,TRBJ2-3,CASSLGQGGTDTQYF
TRBV2,.,TRBJ1-1,CASSELDRAILNTEAFF
TRBV5-5,.,TRBJ2-7,CASSLDGTELYEQYF
TRBV7-3,few,TRBJ2-1,CASSRGLGYNEQFF
TRBV7-2,.,TRBJ2-1,CASGQPGQGREQFF
TRBV5-1,.,TRBJ2-7,CASSLGGGTYNEQYF
TRBV20-1,.,TRBJ1-2,CSAVPGKTF
TRBV19,.,TRBJ1-1,CASSMSSNPRTEAFF
TRBV30,.,TRBJ1-1,CAWVTGGRRNTEAFF
TRBV5-4,.,TRBJ2-5,CASSDAGEQETQYF
TRBV7-3,.,TRBJ2-4,CASSLDRAKNIQYF
TRBV4-2,once,TRBJ2-7,CASSQVPGESYEQYF
TRBV27,.,TRBJ2-2,CASSLVQGRGNTGELFF
TRBV2,.,TRBJ2-5,CASSENNRGWETQYF
TRBV2,.,TRBJ2-2,CASYPWGTSGRAGIGTGELFF
TRBV4-1,.,TRBJ1-1,CASSTTPGQGAGGTEAFF
TRBV2,few,TRBJ2-4,CASSERASGRTKNIQYF
TRBV6-1,.,TRBJ1-1,CASSLLTGGTTEAFF
TRBV29-1,.,TRBJ2-2,CSVQGASGELFF
TRBV19,.,TRBJ1-4,CASSTSIRGEKLFF